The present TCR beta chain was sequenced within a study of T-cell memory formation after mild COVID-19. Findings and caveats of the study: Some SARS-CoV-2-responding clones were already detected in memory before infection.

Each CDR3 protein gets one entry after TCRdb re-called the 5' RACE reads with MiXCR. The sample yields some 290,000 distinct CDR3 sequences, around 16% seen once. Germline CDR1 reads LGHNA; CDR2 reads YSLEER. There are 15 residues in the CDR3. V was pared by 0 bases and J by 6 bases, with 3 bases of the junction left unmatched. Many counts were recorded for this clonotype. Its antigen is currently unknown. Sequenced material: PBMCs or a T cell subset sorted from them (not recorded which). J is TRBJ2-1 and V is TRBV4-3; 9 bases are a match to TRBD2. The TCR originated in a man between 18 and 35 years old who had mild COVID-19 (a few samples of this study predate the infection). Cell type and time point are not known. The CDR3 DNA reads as TGCGCCAGCAGCCAAGATCCGACTAGCGGCAATGAGCAGTTCTTC. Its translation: CASSQDPTSGNEQFF.